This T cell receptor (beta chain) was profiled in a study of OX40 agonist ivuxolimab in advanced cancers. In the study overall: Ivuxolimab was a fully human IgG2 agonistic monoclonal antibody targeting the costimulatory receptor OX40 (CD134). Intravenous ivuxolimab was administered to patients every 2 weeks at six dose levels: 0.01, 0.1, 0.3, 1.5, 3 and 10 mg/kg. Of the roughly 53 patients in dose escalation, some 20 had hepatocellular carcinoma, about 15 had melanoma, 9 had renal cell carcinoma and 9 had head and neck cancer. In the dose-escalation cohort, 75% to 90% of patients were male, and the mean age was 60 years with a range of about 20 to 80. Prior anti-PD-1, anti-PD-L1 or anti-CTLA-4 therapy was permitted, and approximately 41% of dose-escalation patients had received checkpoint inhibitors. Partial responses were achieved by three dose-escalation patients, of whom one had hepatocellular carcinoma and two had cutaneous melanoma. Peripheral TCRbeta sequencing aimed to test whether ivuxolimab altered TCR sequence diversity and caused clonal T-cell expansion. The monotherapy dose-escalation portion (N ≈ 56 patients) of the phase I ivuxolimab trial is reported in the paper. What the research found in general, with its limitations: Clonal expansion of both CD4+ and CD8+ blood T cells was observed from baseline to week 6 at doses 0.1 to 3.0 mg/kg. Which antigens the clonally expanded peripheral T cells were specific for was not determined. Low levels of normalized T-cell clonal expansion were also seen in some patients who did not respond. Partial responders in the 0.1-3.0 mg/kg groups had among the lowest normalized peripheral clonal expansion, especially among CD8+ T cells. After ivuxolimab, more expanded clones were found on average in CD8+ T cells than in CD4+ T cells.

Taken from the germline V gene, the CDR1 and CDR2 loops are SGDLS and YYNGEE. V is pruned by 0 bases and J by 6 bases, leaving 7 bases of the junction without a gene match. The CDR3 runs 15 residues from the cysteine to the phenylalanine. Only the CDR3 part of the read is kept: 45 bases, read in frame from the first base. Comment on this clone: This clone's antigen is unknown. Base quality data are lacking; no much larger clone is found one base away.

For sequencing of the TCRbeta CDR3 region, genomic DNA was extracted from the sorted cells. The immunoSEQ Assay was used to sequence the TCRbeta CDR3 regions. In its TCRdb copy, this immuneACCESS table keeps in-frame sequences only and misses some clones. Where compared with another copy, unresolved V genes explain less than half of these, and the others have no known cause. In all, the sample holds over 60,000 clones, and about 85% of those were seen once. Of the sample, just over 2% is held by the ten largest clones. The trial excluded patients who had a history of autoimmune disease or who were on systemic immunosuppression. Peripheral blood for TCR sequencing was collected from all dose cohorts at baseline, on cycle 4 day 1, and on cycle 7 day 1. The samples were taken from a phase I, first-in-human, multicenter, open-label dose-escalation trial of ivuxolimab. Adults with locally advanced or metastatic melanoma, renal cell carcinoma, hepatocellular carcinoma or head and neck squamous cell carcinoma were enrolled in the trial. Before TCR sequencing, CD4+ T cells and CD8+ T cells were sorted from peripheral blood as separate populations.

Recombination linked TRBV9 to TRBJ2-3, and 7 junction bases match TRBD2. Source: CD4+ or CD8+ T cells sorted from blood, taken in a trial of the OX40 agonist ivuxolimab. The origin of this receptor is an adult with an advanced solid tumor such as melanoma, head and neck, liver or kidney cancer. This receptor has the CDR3 CASSVAERGVDTQYF. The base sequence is TGTGCCAGCAGCGTAGCTGAGCGGGGAGTGGATACGCAGTATTTT.